This T cell receptor (beta chain) emerged from a study of blood T cells in healthy people across ages. General study points: Naive CD4+ cell counts and diversity both ran higher in long-lived than in aged donors.

This clonotype was detected many times. No antigen is known for it. A sample-barcoded 5' primer and a J-beta primer mix were used in a second PCR of roughly 6 to 11 cycles. TCRdb reprocessed the 5' RACE reads with MiXCR, giving one entry per CDR3 protein. The data contain some 670,000 distinct CDR3 sequences, approximately 52% of them seen just once; the ten biggest clones take up 13%. Each donor gave 9.5 to 10 milliliters of peripheral blood. Input material: blood. The sequence was collected from a woman aged 80 or older in good health.

The CDR3 here is CSARVARGSGRYASSYNEQFF. The DNA for the CDR3 is TGCAGTGCTAGAGTGGCACGGGGTAGCGGGAGATATGCTAGCTCCTACAATGAGCAGTTCTTC. The rearrangement joins TRBV20-1 to TRBJ2-1; 9 bases align to TRBD2. The ends lost 1 base at V and 0 bases at J; junction bases unmatched: 19. Germline V gene lookup returns CDR1 DFQATT and CDR2 SNEGSKA (reference sequence). The CDR3 loop spans 21 amino acids.